This is a list of T cell receptor beta chains from one sample in a study of shared clonotypes between healthy human individuals. This table comes from immunoSEQ multiplex PCR, and its TCRdb copy is limited to in-frame clones, with some not included. Here the sample spans approximately 620,000 clones, approximately 97% being singletons. Sequencing was performed on naive CD4+ T cells sorted from blood. Receptors were obtained from a woman between 25 and 40 years old in good health. Both conserved end residues are part of each CDR3. D genes are given only for firm matches. Rows may omit the clone size; those that give it use once, few, many or a size class.

d_gene | j_gene | v_gene | abundance | CDR3aa | CDR3nt
NA | TRBJ2-2 | TRBV7-8 | NA | CASSSQGYTGELFF | TGTGCCAGCAGCTCTCAGGGTTACACCGGGGAGCTGTTTTTT
NA | TRBJ2-3 | TRBV6-4 | NA | CASSVLRESGTDTQYF | TGTGCCAGCAGTGTCCTGCGGGAATCCGGCACAGATACGCAGTATTTT
NA | TRBJ1-2 | TRBV19 | NA | CASSMGQAKSYGYTF | TGTGCCAGTAGTATGGGACAAGCTAAGTCCTATGGCTACACCTTC
NA | TRBJ1-5 | TRBV7-8 | NA | CASSSLSGAINQPQHF | TGTGCCAGCAGCAGTCTGTCGGGGGCGATCAATCAGCCCCAGCATTTT
NA | TRBJ2-3 | TRBV19 | NA | CASSISSLGGSTDTQYF | TGTGCCAGTAGTATCTCATCTTTGGGCGGAAGCACAGATACGCAGTATTTT
TRBD1 | TRBJ1-5 | TRBV28 | once | CASSLGQGNQPQHF | TGTGCCAGCAGTTTAGGACAGGGTAATCAGCCCCAGCATTTT
NA | TRBJ1-2 | TRBV28 | once | CASSLFSAGGYTF | TGTGCCAGCAGTTTATTTTCAGCCGGTGGCTACACCTTC
NA | TRBJ1-4 | TRBV5-1 | NA | CASSSGRTGGNEKLFF | TGCGCCAGCAGCTCGGGCCGGACGGGCGGAAATGAAAAACTGTTTTTT
TRBD2 | TRBJ2-3 | TRBV9 | NA | CASSISGVLDTQYF | TGTGCCAGCAGCATTAGCGGGGTGCTGGATACGCAGTATTTT
NA | TRBJ1-5 | TRBV4-1 | NA | CASSLVGGNQPQHF | TGCGCCAGCAGCCTGGTGGGCGGCAATCAGCCCCAGCATTTT
NA | TRBJ2-5 | TRBV11-2 | NA | CASSLGQQETQYF | TGTGCCAGCAGCTTAGGACAGCAAGAGACCCAGTACTTC
TRBD1 | TRBJ2-1 | TRBV2 | NA | CASSLDRGNEQFF | TGTGCCAGCAGTCTTGACAGGGGCAATGAGCAGTTCTTC
NA | TRBJ2-7 | TRBV19 | NA | CASPKGGGRYEQYF | TGTGCCAGCCCCAAGGGGGGCGGTCGCTACGAGCAGTACTTC
NA | TRBJ2-7 | TRBV7-2 | NA | CASSLAEAYEQYF | TGTGCCAGCAGCTTAGCGGAGGCCTACGAGCAGTACTTC
NA | TRBJ2-7 | TRBV29-1 | NA | CSVGGPGQTYEQYF | TGCAGCGTTGGGGGCCCGGGCCAGACCTACGAGCAGTACTTC
NA | TRBJ1-1 | TRBV5-1 | NA | CASSLEHTEAFF | TGCGCCAGCAGCTTGGAACACACTGAAGCTTTCTTT
NA | TRBJ2-7 | TRBV28 | NA | CASSFRAIAYSEQYF | TGTGCCAGCAGTTTCCGGGCCATAGCATATTCCGAGCAGTACTTC
TRBD2 | TRBJ2-1 | TRBV28 | NA | CASILAGANEQFF | TGTGCCAGCATACTAGCGGGAGCGAATGAGCAGTTCTTC
TRBD2 | TRBJ2-7 | TRBV19 | NA | CASSSSGTSGSYEQYF | TGTGCCAGTAGTTCATCCGGGACTAGCGGCTCCTACGAGCAGTACTTC
TRBD1 | TRBJ2-1 | TRBV7-9 | NA | CASSPGTGTYNEQFF | TGTGCCAGCAGCCCCGGGACAGGAACCTACAATGAGCAGTTCTTC
NA | TRBJ1-2 | TRBV28 | NA | CASSDINYGYTF | TGTGCCAGCAGCGACATCAACTATGGCTACACCTTC
NA | TRBJ2-7 | TRBV10-1 | NA | CASSGRLQNKQPGYYEQYF | TGCGCCAGCAGTGGGCGACTCCAGAATAAACAACCCGGATACTACGAGCAGTACTTC
NA | TRBJ1-1 | TRBV5-4 | once | CASSRKGGWNTEAFF | TGTGCCAGCAGCCGAAAGGGGGGGTGGAACACTGAAGCTTTCTTT
NA | TRBJ2-2 | TRBV28 | once | CASSLRGFPGELFF | TGTGCCAGCAGTTTACGGGGTTTTCCCGGGGAGCTGTTTTTT
NA | TRBJ2-7 | TRBV19 | NA | CASSDPAGTYEQYF | TGTGCCAGTAGTGACCCGGCGGGTACCTACGAGCAGTACTTC
NA | TRBJ2-1 | TRBV2 | NA | CASILGQGGSEQFF | TGTGCCAGCATCTTAGGACAGGGAGGGAGTGAGCAGTTCTTC
NA | TRBJ2-7 | TRBV7-8 | NA | CASSLRDWVEQYF | TGTGCCAGCAGCTTACGGGATTGGGTCGAGCAGTACTTC
NA | TRBJ1-1 | TRBV5-6 | NA | CASSLAGTTEAFF | TGTGCCAGCAGCTTGGCGGGAACCACTGAAGCTTTCTTT
NA | TRBJ2-7 | TRBV28 | NA | CASSSPPVGGRAGEEQYF | TGTGCCAGCAGTTCCCCCCCGGTTGGCGGAAGGGCGGGTGAAGAACAGTACTTC
TRBD1 | TRBJ2-7 | TRBV28 | NA | CASGTAPRYEQYF | TGTGCCAGCGGGACAGCCCCTCGGTACGAGCAGTACTTC
NA | TRBJ1-3 | TRBV30 | NA | CAWTSIFSGNTIYF | TGTGCCTGGACCTCCATCTTCTCTGGAAACACCATATATTTT
NA | TRBJ2-5 | TRBV5-1 | NA | CASTEGETQYF | TGCGCCAGCACCGAGGGGGAGACCCAGTACTTC
NA | TRBJ2-7 | TRBV28 | NA | CAISGTYEQYF | TGTGCCATCAGCGGCACCTACGAGCAGTACTTC
NA | TRBJ2-3 | TRBV7-2 | NA | CASSLALKSDTQYF | TGTGCCAGCAGCTTAGCGCTTAAGTCAGATACGCAGTATTTT
NA | TRBJ2-7 | TRBV28 | NA | CASTPGGVAGSYYEQYF | TGTGCCAGCACCCCAGGGGGGGTAGCGGGATCCTACTACGAGCAGTACTTC
NA | TRBJ2-2 | TRBV4-1 | NA | CASSHPPFNRFSNTGELFF | TGCGCCAGCAGCCACCCCCCATTCAACAGGTTTTCGAACACCGGGGAGCTGTTTTTT
NA | TRBJ2-7 | TRBV28 | NA | CASSLSGRAHYEQYF | TGTGCCAGCAGTTTATCGGGCAGGGCACACTACGAGCAGTACTTC
TRBD1 | TRBJ1-1 | TRBV30 | NA | CAWSRGHTEAFF | TGTGCCTGGTCCAGGGGGCACACTGAAGCTTTCTTT
NA | TRBJ2-7 | TRBV6-5 | NA | CASSLARGPGEQYF | TGTGCCAGCAGTCTCGCCAGGGGTCCAGGCGAGCAGTACTTC
NA | TRBJ2-7 | TRBV10-1 | NA | CASSTSSGTHRGEQYF | TGCGCCAGCAGTACTTCCTCCGGGACGCACCGGGGCGAGCAGTACTTC
NA | TRBJ2-5 | TRBV5-1 | once | CASSPGWRPQQETQYF | TGCGCCAGCAGCCCCGGCTGGAGGCCCCAGCAAGAGACCCAGTACTTC
NA | TRBJ2-1 | TRBV14 | once | CASSQQNPGTHNEQFF | TGTGCCAGCAGCCAACAGAATCCAGGGACCCACAATGAGCAGTTCTTC
TRBD1 | TRBJ2-7 | TRBV7-3 | NA | CASSLGQGLPGEQYF | TGTGCCAGCAGCTTAGGACAGGGCCTTCCGGGCGAGCAGTACTTC
NA | TRBJ2-7 | TRBV9 | NA | CASSVGPGAREQYF | TGTGCCAGCAGCGTAGGTCCGGGAGCTCGCGAGCAGTACTTC
NA | TRBJ2-1 | TRBV4-1 | NA | CASTSNTASYNEQFF | TGCGCCAGCACGAGTAACACAGCCTCCTACAATGAGCAGTTCTTC
NA | TRBJ2-7 | TRBV28 | NA | CASISIGSSYEQYF | TGTGCCAGCATTTCTATAGGTAGTTCCTACGAGCAGTACTTC
TRBD2 | TRBJ2-7 | TRBV28 | NA | CASSVTSGQTYEQYF | TGTGCCAGCAGTGTCACTAGCGGACAGACCTACGAGCAGTACTTC
NA | TRBJ2-2 | TRBV29-1 | NA | CSVEGSDKQFGELFF | TGCAGCGTTGAAGGTAGCGACAAGCAATTTGGGGAGCTGTTTTTT
TRBD2 | TRBJ2-7 | TRBV7-9 | NA | CASSQRTSGRIYEQYF | TGTGCCAGCAGCCAACGGACTAGCGGGAGGATCTACGAGCAGTACTTC
TRBD2 | TRBJ2-7 | TRBV10-3 | once | CATSGSSYEQYF | TGTGCCACTAGCGGGAGTTCCTACGAGCAGTACTTC
NA | TRBJ2-2 | TRBV7-9 | NA | CASSNRDHTGELFF | TGTGCCAGCAGTAACCGGGACCACACCGGGGAGCTGTTTTTT
TRBD2 | TRBJ2-7 | TRBV5-1 | NA | CASEANGAAGGGEQYF | TGCGCCAGCGAGGCAAACGGGGCAGCGGGAGGGGGCGAGCAGTACTTC
NA | TRBJ2-7 | TRBV9 | NA | CASSVYESSYEQYF | TGTGCCAGCAGCGTGTACGAGAGCTCCTACGAGCAGTACTTC
NA | TRBJ1-5 | TRBV9 | NA | CASSPEGRADQPQHF | TGTGCCAGCAGCCCGGAGGGGAGGGCGGATCAGCCCCAGCATTTT
TRBD2 | TRBJ2-7 | TRBV5-5 | once | CASSLGLAVPEGEQYF | TGTGCCAGCAGCCTAGGACTAGCGGTTCCCGAGGGGGAGCAGTACTTC